The 19 T cell receptor beta chains reported below all come from one sample, sequenced in a study of T cell changes during pregnancy in multiple sclerosis. Assay used: immunoSEQ multiplex PCR; TCRdb lists only in-frame clones, some missing. The sample contains about 20,000 clones, more than 85% of which appear only once. The sample in question was CD4+ T cells from peripheral blood mononuclear cells, obtained after pregnancy. The receptors were gathered from a female donor in good health, enrolled as a control in a pregnancy study.

The chain recombines TRBV18 with TRBJ1-5; the D is unclear. V was clipped by 4 bases and J by 0 bases, with 7 bases between them. The CDR3 spans 14 residues. From germline, CDR1 is KGHSH and CDR2 LQKENI. The CDR3 bases are TGTGCCAGCTCACGACGGGATAGCAATCAGCCCCAGCATTTT. This gives the protein CASSRRDSNQPQHF.

CDR3: CASSLDQRPGTGELFF. Here the CDR3 DNA reads TGTGCCAGCAGCTTAGATCAGCGGCCGGGGACCGGGGAGCTGTTTTTT. The chain recombines TRBV11-3 with TRBJ2-2; a possible D gene is TRBD2 (5 bases). V was clipped by 0 bases and J by 5 bases, with 13 bases between them. This CDR3 has 16 residues. Germline values: CDR1 SGHNT, CDR2 YENEEA.

In DNA, the CDR3 is TGTGCCAGCAGCTTAAGGGCTCCGGGACAGGGCGAGGGGACCCAGTACTTC. Encoded protein: CASSLRAPGQGEGTQYF. This chain links TRBV7-3 with TRBJ2-5, with 9 bases aligning to TRBD1. The CDR3 is made up of 17 amino acids. Trimming at V came to 1 base and at J to 7 bases, leaving 13 bases not matched to a gene. From germline, CDR1 is SGHTA and CDR2 FQGTGA.

This clone was counted between two and nine times. The V gene is TRBV27, the J gene TRBJ1-5, with D possibly being TRBD1 (6 bases). V gave up 4 bases and J gave up 3 bases, with 10 bases separating them. CDR1 and CDR2 from the germline V gene are MNHEY and SMNVEV (reference sequence). The CDR3 totals 14 residues. CDR3 sequence: CASSSQGHNQPQHF. CDR3 nucleotide sequence: TGTGCCAGCAGTTCACAGGGACACAATCAGCCCCAGCATTTT.

V gene TRBV19 combines with J gene TRBJ1-5, with a tentative D call TRBD1 (6 bases). Looked up from germline, CDR1 is LNHDA and CDR2 is SQIVND (reference sequence). The CDR3 has 15 amino acids. Trimming removed 0 bases at V and 1 base at J, with 7 bases between. The CDR3 protein is CASSIDRGSNQPQHF. The CDR3 nucleotides are TGTGCCAGTAGTATAGATAGGGGGAGCAATCAGCCCCAGCATTTT.

V is TRBV5-1 and J is TRBJ2-3; 7 bases fit TRBD2. The V gene end was trimmed by 0 bases and the J gene end by 4 bases; junction bases not matched to a gene: 5. The CDR3 spans 15 residues. Germline-derived CDR1 and CDR2 are SGHRS and YFSETQ. CDR3 in DNA: TGCGCCAGCAGCTTGGAGGCGGGGGTGGCAGATACGCAGTATTTT. It encodes CASSLEAGVADTQYF.

The chain joins TRBV7-8 to TRBJ1-6; TRBD1 is a possible D gene (5 bases). Trimming shortened V by 4 bases and J by 7 bases, and 17 bases separated the two germline ends. In germline, CDR1 is SGHVS, CDR2 FQNEAQ. The CDR3 has 16 amino acids. In nucleotides, the CDR3 is TGTGCCAGCAGCTCACCCCCCGGGGGAGGGAATTCACCCCTCCACTTT. Translating gives CASSSPPGGGNSPLHF.

Concerning this clone: The same CDR3 can be traced to other DNA sequences in this sample. The rearrangement links TRBV7-2 to TRBJ2-3; TRBD2 agrees at 9 bases. V shed 1 base, J shed 6 bases, and the junction held 5 bases outside the gene matches. The germline V gene encodes CDR1 SGHTA and CDR2 FQGNSA. This CDR3 comprises 15 residues. The CDR3 spells CASSLVAGGGDTQYF. The CDR3 coding sequence is TGTGCCAGCAGCTTAGTGGCGGGAGGGGGTGATACGCAGTATTTT.

J is TRBJ2-5 and V is TRBV5-6, with 7 bases identical to TRBD1. CDR3 length: 14 residues. The V segment lost 2 bases and the J segment 2 bases; nucleotides outside the gene matches: 3. The germline gives CDR1 SGHDT, CDR2 YYEEEE. The CDR3, as DNA: TGTGCCAGCAGCTTACAGGGGCGGCAAGAGACCCAGTACTTC. Translating gives CASSLQGRQETQYF. Looking up the rest from reference TRBV5-6 and TRBJ2-5 gives the full variable domain: DAGVTQSPTHLIKTRGQQVTLRCSPKSGHDTVSWYQQALGQGPQFIFQYYEEEERQRGNFPDRFSGHQFPNYSSELNVNALLLGDSALYLCASSLQGRQETQYFGPGTRLLVL.

V and J are TRBV5-6 and TRBJ2-7; 13 nucleotides line up with TRBD2. The CDR3 spans 15 residues. Germline values: CDR1 SGHDT, CDR2 YYEEEE. Trimming took 4 bases from V and 8 from J; bases not matched to a gene: 9. As DNA, the CDR3 is TGTGCCAGCAGCGAGAGGACTAGCGGGAGATTGAAGCAGTACTTC. Protein: CASSERTSGRLKQYF.

The table lists this clone with a few counts. CDR3 sequence reads: CASRERQGWSYEQYF. The CDR3 bases are TGTGCCAGCAGAGAGAGACAGGGGTGGTCCTACGAGCAGTACTTC. V is TRBV28 and J is TRBJ2-7; 8 bases line up with TRBD1. This CDR3 has 15 amino acids. From germline, CDR1 is MDHEN and CDR2 SYDVKM. V lost 6 bases to trimming and J lost 1 base; unmatched junction nucleotides: 8. The full variable domain, completed using reference TRBV28 and TRBJ2-7, is DVKVTQSSRYLVKRTGEKVFLECVQDMDHENMFWYRQDPGLGLRLIYFSYDVKMKEKGDIPEGYSVSREKKERFSLILESASTNQTSMYLCASRERQGWSYEQYFGPGTRLTVT.

The V gene is TRBV7-2, the J gene TRBJ2-1; perhaps TRBD1 as D (6 bases). Germline CDR1 is SGHTA and CDR2 is FQGNSA. Trimming removed 3 bases at V and 6 bases at J, with 9 bases between. The CDR3 runs to 13 residues. DNA of the CDR3: TGTGCCAGCAGCTTTATCAGGGGCAATGAGCAGTTCTTC. It codes for CASSFIRGNEQFF.

The rearrangement links TRBV11-2 to TRBJ1-6; D gene unclear. The CDR3 spans 14 residues. Germline loops: CDR1 SGHAT, CDR2 FQNNGV. V was trimmed by 5 bases and J by 10 bases, leaving 15 bases between them. The CDR3 DNA reads TGTGCCAGCAGCCTTGACCCTACGGGGTCACCCCTCCACTTT. Translating it yields CASSLDPTGSPLHF.

The V and J genes are TRBV28 and TRBJ2-1; 9 bases match TRBD2. The CDR3 consists of 15 residues. Germline CDR1 and CDR2: MDHEN and SYDVKM. V lost 7 bases and J lost 6; bases outside the gene matches: 10. In DNA form, the CDR3 reads TGTGCCAGCATTATTAGCGGGAGTAGCTCCAATGAGCAGTTCTTC. It is translated as CASIISGSSSNEQFF.

The J gene is TRBJ2-5, the V gene TRBV27; TRBD2 aligns across 13 bases. The J call is in doubt because the DNA end fits TRBJ2-7 better. The CDR3 runs 15 residues. Germline V gene data show CDR1 as MNHEY and CDR2 as SMNVEV (reference sequence). The CDR3 spells CASSQLAGGRYEQYF. The CDR3 region has the DNA TGTGCCAGCAGCCAACTAGCGGGAGGGCGCTACGAGCAGTACTTC.

The chain combines TRBV5-8 with TRBJ2-3; 8 nucleotides match TRBD1. Trimming took 4 bases from V and 2 from J; bases not matched to a gene: 6. Germline V gene sequence: CDR1 SGHTS, CDR2 YDEGEE. The CDR3 is 15 residues long. The CDR3 is CASSQKGQVTDTQYF. In nucleotides, the CDR3 is TGTGCCAGCAGCCAAAAGGGACAGGTCACAGATACGCAGTATTTT. The full variable domain, with the rest looked up from reference TRBV5-8 and TRBJ2-3, is EAGVTQSPTHLIKTRGQQATLRCSPISGHTSVYWYQQALGLGLQFLLWYDEGEERNRGNFPPRFSGRQFPNYSSELNVNALELEDSALYLCASSQKGQVTDTQYFGPGTRLTVL.

V usage is TRBV5-4 and J usage is TRBJ1-4; TRBD1 agrees at 9 bases. CDR1 is SGHNT, CDR2 YYREEE, per germline (reference sequence). The CDR3 is 17 amino acids. J lost 8 bases, V lost 4 bases, and 15 bases had no gene match. The CDR3 is CASSRPTGGGGLEKLFF. CDR3 in DNA: TGTGCCAGCAGCCGCCCCACAGGGGGCGGGGGTCTGGAAAAACTGTTTTTT.

V usage is TRBV6-5 and J usage is TRBJ2-5, with D maybe TRBD2 (7 bases). Trimming left V 2 bases short and J 5 bases short, with 12 bases between. Germline loops: CDR1 MNHEY, CDR2 SVGAGI. The CDR3 spans 14 residues. This chain's CDR3 is CASSYGGAVETQYF. The CDR3, as DNA: TGTGCCAGCAGTTACGGGGGGGCGGTGGAGACCCAGTACTTC.

V is TRBV7-2 and J is TRBJ2-1, with no clear D. V shed 0 bases and J shed 8 bases, with 5 bases lying between them. Germline V gene data show CDR1 as SGHTA and CDR2 as FQGNSA. The CDR3 has 12 residues. The CDR3 sequence: CASSLALDEQFF. The CDR3 coding sequence is TGTGCCAGCAGCTTAGCCCTTGATGAGCAGTTCTTC.